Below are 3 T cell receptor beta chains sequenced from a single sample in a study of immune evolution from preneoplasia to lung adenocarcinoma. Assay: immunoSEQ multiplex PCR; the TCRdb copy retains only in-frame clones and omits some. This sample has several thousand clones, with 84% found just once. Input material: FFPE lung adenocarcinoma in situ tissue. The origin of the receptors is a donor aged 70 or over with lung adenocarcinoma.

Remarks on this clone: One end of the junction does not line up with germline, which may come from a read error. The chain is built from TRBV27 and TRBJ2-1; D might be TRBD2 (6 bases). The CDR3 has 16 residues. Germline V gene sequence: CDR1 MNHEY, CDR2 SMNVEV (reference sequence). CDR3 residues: CASSLLPAAGLNEQFF. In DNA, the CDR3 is TGTGCCAGCAGTTTATTGCCTGCGGCGGGGTTGAATGAGCAATTCTTC.

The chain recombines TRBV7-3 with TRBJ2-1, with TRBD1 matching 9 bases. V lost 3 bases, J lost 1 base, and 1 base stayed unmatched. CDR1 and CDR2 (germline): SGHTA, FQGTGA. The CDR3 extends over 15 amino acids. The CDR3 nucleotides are TGTGCCAGCAGCTTGGGACAGGGATCCTACAATGAGCAGTTCTTC. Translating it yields CASSLGQGSYNEQFF.

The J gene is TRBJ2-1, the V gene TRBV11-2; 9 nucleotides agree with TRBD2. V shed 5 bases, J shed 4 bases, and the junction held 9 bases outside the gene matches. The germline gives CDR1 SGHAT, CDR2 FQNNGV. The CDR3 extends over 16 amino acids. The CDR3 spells CASSARRLAGYNEQFF. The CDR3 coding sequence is TGTGCCAGCAGCGCCCGGCGGCTAGCGGGATACAATGAGCAGTTCTTC. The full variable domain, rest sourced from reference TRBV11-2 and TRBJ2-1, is EAGVAQSPRYKIIEKRQSVAFWCNPISGHATLYWYQQILGQGPKLLIQFQNNGVVDDSQLPKDRFSAERLKGVDSTLKIQPAKLEDSAVYLCASSARRLAGYNEQFFGPGTRLTVL.